This paragraph reports one TCR beta chain. This sample stems from a study of blood T cell repertoires in COVID-19. Study as a whole: There were acute and convalescent COVID-19 samples, and they came from the United States, Italy and Spain.

As handled by the study authors: Amplification from reference gene primers served as the basis for estimated nucleated cell counts. The data were produced by immunoSEQ multiplex PCR, yet TCRdb's version contains in-frame clones alone and is incomplete. Clonal size and the V and J genes are those of that table, whereas D and trimming came from the DNA. This table holds some 260,000 clones, approximately 90% found once. Trimming at V came to 1 base and at J to 2 bases, leaving 14 bases not matched to a gene. The CDR3 contains 18 residues. Per germline, CDR1 SGHNT and CDR2 YYREEE (reference sequence). Two negative PCRs, clearance, or symptom resolution had been documented for recovered Cohort 3 donors.

The sample comprised PBMCs or T cells enriched from blood (not recorded which). The receptor's source is a man aged 35 to 55 who had recovered from COVID-19. The chain carries TRBV5-4 and TRBJ2-5; 7 nucleotides match TRBD1. The CDR3 is CASSLLRVGGGRQETQYF. The CDR3 DNA sequence: TGTGCCAGCAGCTTGTTAAGAGTAGGGGGCGGTCGTCAAGAGACCCAGTACTTC.